These 26 T cell receptor beta chains were sequenced from one sample in a study of shared clonotypes between healthy human individuals (dated by TCRdb to 2018 to 2020). Library creation used the immunoSEQ multiplex PCR assay. Imported from immuneACCESS, the table was reduced by TCRdb to in-frame sequences with V and J called. These copies leave out some clones; in studies compared against another copy, an unresolved V gene accounts for under half, and the cause of the remainder is not known. The sample records about 2.2 million clones, about 93% of which are singletons. 1.5% to 2% of the sample goes to the ten largest clones. For the CD8 naive samples, CD45RO-negative cells were positively selected for CCR7, yielding a CD45RA+CCR7+ population from which TemRA cells were excluded. The sequenced material came from naive CD8+ T cells from PBMCs. The cell subset or site label corresponds to: CD45RA+CCR7+. The receptors shown here come from a man younger than 30 in good health. Some clones in this sample may be carry-over from other donors' samples.

The chain couples TRBV7-3 to TRBJ2-2; D not certain. Between the trimmed V and J ends, which lost 7 bases and 2 bases, there was a span of 5 bases. The CDR3 totals 12 residues. CDR1 is SGHTA and CDR2 is FQGTGA in the germline V gene. The CDR3 DNA reads as TGTGCCAGCAAACAAAACACCGGGGAGCTGTTTTTT. Protein sequence: CASKQNTGELFF.

The chain joins TRBV29-1 to TRBJ2-1, with D perhaps TRBD2 (5 bases). Germline CDR1 is SQVTM and CDR2 is ANQGSEA. There are 14 residues in the CDR3. V was trimmed by 7 bases and J by 0 bases, leaving 13 bases between them. The CDR3 DNA is TGCAGCGCCCAAGCGGAAAGCTCCTACAATGAGCAGTTCTTC. Translated, it gives CSAQAESSYNEQFF.

This rearrangement joins TRBV9 to TRBJ2-1; TRBD2 matches at 11 bases. Germline CDR1 reads SGDLS; CDR2 reads YYNGEE. Trimming took 3 bases from V and 0 from J; bases not matched to a gene: 2. The CDR3 is 16 residues long. CDR3 region: CASSATSGISYNEQFF. CDR3 in DNA: TGTGCCAGCAGCGCGACTAGCGGGATCTCCTACAATGAGCAGTTCTTC.

A word on this clone: Relative to the germline gene, one junction end is altered; a read error may explain this. V usage is TRBV7-9 and J usage is TRBJ1-1; D gene uncertain. From germline, CDR1 is SEHNR and CDR2 FQNEAQ (reference sequence). The CDR3 has 12 amino acids. CDR3 sequence (DNA): TGTGCCAGCCTACGGGTTAACACTGGAGCTTTCTTT. The encoded protein is CASLRVNTGAFF.

The genes are TRBV29-1 and TRBJ2-5; TRBD1 matches at 8 bases. The last part of the DNA fits TRBJ2-7 better; the J call may be wrong. Germline V gene data show CDR1 as SQVTM and CDR2 as ANQGSEA. This CDR3 has 13 amino acids. DNA of the CDR3: TGCAGCGTCTTGGGACAGGACTCCTACGAGCAGTACTTC. Amino acid sequence: CSVLGQDSYEQYF.

The V and J genes are TRBV19 and TRBJ2-7; 7 nucleotides align to TRBD2. Trimming cost V 7 bases and J 1 base; bases outside gene matches: 4. This CDR3 contains 13 residues. The germline V gene has CDR1 LNHDA and CDR2 SQIVND (reference sequence). As DNA, the CDR3 is TGTGCCAGTAATCTGGGAGGGTCCTACGAGCAGTACTTC. Protein sequence: CASNLGGSYEQYF.

Written as DNA, the CDR3 is TGCGCCAGCAGCCAAGAAGAAGGGTGGGATATGATCTACGAGCAGTACTTC. Translating it yields CASSQEEGWDMIYEQYF. The chain has TRBV4-1 and TRBJ2-7; D call uncertain. Germline loops: CDR1 MGHRA, CDR2 YSYEKL. The CDR3 has 17 residues. V was cut by 0 bases and J by 3 bases, with 18 bases left in between.

This chain connects TRBV5-1 to TRBJ1-2; 8 positions match TRBD1. This CDR3 is 16 amino acids long. Germline lookup yields CDR1 SGHRS and CDR2 YFSETQ. The J segment lost 6 bases and the V segment lost 3 bases, leaving 13 bases of the junction unmatched. CDR3 residues: CASSSTPPDRVNGYTF. The CDR3 DNA sequence: TGCGCCAGCAGCTCCACTCCACCGGACAGGGTAAATGGCTACACCTTC.

Regarding this clone: The sample holds other DNA sequences that translate to the same CDR3. The chain links TRBV7-3 to TRBJ1-1; D not certain. From germline, CDR1 is SGHTA and CDR2 FQGTGA. The CDR3 length is 13 residues. Trimming cost V 5 bases and J 3 bases, with 10 bases left between them. The CDR3 region is CASSLSGYTEAFF. CDR3 DNA sequence: TGTGCCAGCAGCCTTTCCGGGTACACTGAAGCTTTCTTT. Drawing the rest from reference TRBV7-3 and TRBJ1-1, the complete variable domain is GAGVSQTPSNKVTEKGKYVELRCDPISGHTALYWYRQSLGQGPEFLIYFQGTGAADDSGLPNDRFFAVRPEGSVSTLKIQRTERGDSAVYLCASSLSGYTEAFFGQGTRLTVV.

This sequence joins TRBV4-3 and TRBJ2-5; 10 bases are a match to TRBD1. V lost 2 bases, J lost 5 bases, and 8 bases stayed unmatched. The CDR3 sequence is 16 residues long. Germline V lookup: CDR1 LGHNA, CDR2 YSLEER. The CDR3 nucleotides are TGCGCCAGCAGCCAACATGGGACAGGGGAGTCCGAGACCCAGTACTTC. As protein: CASSQHGTGESETQYF.

The V gene is TRBV2, the J gene TRBJ2-5; maybe TRBD1 (5 bases). The germline V gene encodes CDR1 SNHLY and CDR2 FYNNEI. The V and J ends lost 6 bases and 1 base respectively, with 12 bases between them. CDR3 length: 14 residues. CDR3 sequence reads: CASSRKGVQETQYF. As DNA, the CDR3 is TGTGCCAGCAGCCGTAAAGGGGTCCAAGAGACCCAGTACTTC.

The chain couples TRBV30 to TRBJ2-5, with 7 bases lining up with TRBD1. The end of the DNA is better explained by TRBJ2-7, so the J call may be wrong. The germline gives CDR1 GTSNPN, CDR2 SVGIG (reference sequence). There are 11 residues in the CDR3. As DNA, the CDR3 is TGTGCCTCAGGACAGGCCTACGAGCAGTACTTC. Translated, it gives CASGQAYEQYF.

The chain carries TRBV7-9 and TRBJ2-4; no reliable D call. The length of the CDR3 is 14 residues. Trimming took 3 bases from V and 2 from J, leaving 8 bases between them. Germline V gives CDR1 SEHNR, CDR2 FQNEAQ (reference sequence). The CDR3: CASSFLVTKNIQYF. The CDR3 coding sequence is TGTGCCAGCAGCTTCCTAGTTACCAAAAACATTCAGTACTTC.

The chain couples TRBV28 to TRBJ1-4, with no clear D. CDR1 and CDR2 from the germline V gene are MDHEN and SYDVKM. The CDR3 is 17 amino acids. Trimming pared 3 bases from V and 10 bases from J, leaving 24 bases between. This chain's CDR3 is CASSFREMEVRVGKLFF. In DNA, the CDR3 is TGTGCCAGCAGTTTCCGAGAAATGGAAGTCCGGGTGGGAAAACTGTTTTTT.

This clone was seen once. The rearrangement links TRBV11-3 to TRBJ2-1; the D gene is possibly TRBD2 (5 bases). The CDR3 runs 15 residues. Between the trimmed V and J ends, which lost 5 bases and 7 bases, there was a span of 18 bases. Germline V gene data show CDR1 as SGHNT and CDR2 as YENEEA. The CDR3 protein is CASSTTIPEGNEQFF. Written as DNA, the CDR3 is TGTGCCAGCAGCACGACTATCCCTGAAGGGAATGAGCAGTTCTTC.

The CDR3 DNA reads TGTGCCAGTAGAATACGGGACGGTTTCTCTGGAAACACCATATATTTT. It specifies CASRIRDGFSGNTIYF. The chain recombines TRBV19 with TRBJ1-3, with a tentative D call TRBD1 (5 bases). Trimming cost V 6 bases and J 0 bases, with 15 bases left between them. The CDR3 spans 16 residues. Germline CDR1 LNHDA, CDR2 SQIVND (reference sequence).

V and J are TRBV7-9 and TRBJ2-3, with 8 bases fitting TRBD2. Per the germline V gene, CDR1 is SEHNR and CDR2 is FQNEAQ (reference sequence). Unmatched junction bases numbered 12, after V lost 1 base and J lost 0 bases. This CDR3 comprises 19 residues. The CDR3 here is CASSLGPRSGGTSTDTQYF. In DNA, the CDR3 is TGTGCCAGCAGCTTAGGCCCCAGATCGGGGGGGACTAGCACAGATACGCAGTATTTT.

V usage is TRBV4-1 and J usage is TRBJ2-7; D is possibly TRBD2 (6 bases). CDR1 and CDR2 from the germline V gene are MGHRA and YSYEKL. Between the trimmed V and J ends, which lost 1 base and 3 bases, there was a span of 13 bases. This CDR3 region has 15 residues. CDR3 in amino acids: CASSQAFFGSYEQYF. Written as DNA, the CDR3 is TGCGCCAGCAGCCAAGCTTTCTTCGGGAGCTACGAGCAGTACTTC.

The genes are TRBV10-2 and TRBJ2-1, with unresolved D. This CDR3 is 12 amino acids long. The V gene lost 2 bases and the J gene lost 4 bases, with 3 bases spanning the gap. From germline, CDR1 is WSHSY and CDR2 SAAADI. Here the CDR3 reads CASSELYNEQFF. In DNA, the CDR3 is TGCGCCAGCAGTGAGCTGTACAATGAGCAGTTCTTC.

This chain joins TRBV25-1 and TRBJ2-5; no firm D call. V shed 6 bases and J shed 4 bases, with 9 bases lying between them. The CDR3 is 12 residues long. Per the germline V gene, CDR1 is MGHDK and CDR2 is SYGVNS. For the CDR3, the DNA is TGTGCCAGCAGCCCGGTCGGAGAGACCCAGTACTTC. It specifies CASSPVGETQYF.

This clone was counted a single time. This chain connects TRBV19 to TRBJ2-1; 11 nucleotides align to TRBD2. The length of the CDR3 is 20 residues. CDR1 and CDR2 (germline): LNHDA, SQIVND (reference sequence). Losses at the gene ends were 0 bases for V and 0 bases for J; bases not matched to a gene: 10. CDR3 residues: CASSIDPELAGESSYNEQFF. Written as DNA, the CDR3 is TGTGCCAGTAGTATAGATCCTGAACTAGCGGGAGAGAGCTCCTACAATGAGCAGTTCTTC. The full variable domain, rest sourced from reference TRBV19 and TRBJ2-1, is DGGITQSPKYLFRKEGQNVTLSCEQNLNHDAMYWYRQDPGQGLRLIYYSQIVNDFQKGDIAEGYSVSREKKESFPLTVTSAQKNPTAFYLCASSIDPELAGESSYNEQFFGPGTRLTVL.

The chain is built from TRBV27 and TRBJ2-3, with a tentative D call TRBD1 (5 bases). The CDR3 contains 17 residues. Germline lookup yields CDR1 MNHEY and CDR2 SMNVEV (reference sequence). V was pared by 2 bases and J by 4 bases, with 19 bases between. The CDR3: CASSLLQGLGMADTQYF. CDR3 coding DNA: TGTGCCAGCAGTTTACTGCAGGGCCTAGGTATGGCAGATACGCAGTATTTT.

This clone showed up just a few times. The chain has TRBV7-7 and TRBJ1-5; the D is unclear. Germline loops: CDR1 SSHAT, CDR2 FNYEAQ (reference sequence). Trimming took 1 base from V and 8 from J, leaving 9 bases between them. The CDR3 loop spans 13 amino acids. The CDR3 region has the DNA TGTGCCAGCAGCTTAGGCCCGAGGGAGCCCCAGCATTTT. It yields the protein CASSLGPREPQHF.

The chain links TRBV5-1 to TRBJ2-7, with D unresolved. This CDR3 spans 13 amino acids. Looked up from germline, CDR1 is SGHRS and CDR2 is YFSETQ. V gave up 2 bases and J gave up 3 bases, with 9 bases separating them. CDR3 bases: TGCGCCAGCAGCTTAGGTAATGGCTACGAGCAGTACTTC. It specifies CASSLGNGYEQYF.

The chain combines TRBV27 with TRBJ2-2; D is uncertain. The CDR3 runs to 14 residues. Looked up from germline, CDR1 is MNHEY and CDR2 is SMNVEV (reference sequence). Trimming shortened V by 2 bases and J by 4 bases, and 8 bases separated the two germline ends. CDR3 sequence (DNA): TGTGCCAGCAGTTTACATTACGGCACCGGGGAGCTGTTTTTT. This encodes CASSLHYGTGELFF.

The V call is TRBV5-1, the J call TRBJ2-7; possibly TRBD2 for D (6 bases). From germline, CDR1 is SGHRS and CDR2 YFSETQ. The CDR3 runs to 13 residues. V was cut by 5 bases and J by 5 bases, with 14 bases left in between. CDR3 protein: CASRGEVWHEQYF. CDR3 bases: TGCGCCAGCAGGGGGGAGGTCTGGCACGAGCAGTACTTC. Full variable domain (missing parts from reference TRBV5-1 and TRBJ2-7): KAGVTQTPRYLIKTRGQQVTLSCSPISGHRSVSWYQQTPGQGLQFLFEYFSETQRNKGNFPGRFSGRQFSNSRSEMNVSTLELGDSALYLCASRGEVWHEQYFGPGTRLTVT.